The T cell receptor beta chain described here comes from a study of T cell changes during pregnancy in multiple sclerosis. Here immunoSEQ multiplex PCR was the method, and the copy in TCRdb shows in-frame clones only, minus some. This repertoire shows around 71,000 clones, around nine tenths found once; its top ten account for approximately 1.2%. After removal of 5 bases from V and 6 bases from J, the junction contained 10 bases not matched to a gene. Per the germline V gene, CDR1 is MNHNS and CDR2 is SASEGT. This CDR3 spans 14 amino acids. The chain employs TRBV6-1 and TRBJ2-7, with 7 positions matching TRBD2. The sequence came from a female donor with multiple sclerosis, enrolled in a pregnancy study. The source material was peripheral blood, sampled in the third trimester of pregnancy. In DNA, the CDR3 is TGTGCCAGCAGTCCCGATACTAGCGACCGCGAGCAGTACTTC. The encoded protein is CASSPDTSDREQYF.